Listed here are 12 T cell receptor beta chains from one sample, sequenced in a study of cytomegalovirus exposure and HLA in healthy donors. This PCR relied on a set of 60 Vbeta primers and 13 Jbeta primers. The data were produced by immunoSEQ multiplex PCR, yet TCRdb's version contains in-frame clones alone and is incomplete. The sample lists roughly 100,000 clones; roughly 85% were seen once. The sequenced sample consisted of PBMCs. The receptors here all came from a man aged 25 to 45 in good health and CMV-seronegative.

The chain couples TRBV29-1 to TRBJ2-3, with TRBD2 matching 7 bases. In germline, CDR1 is SQVTM, CDR2 ANQGSEA. The CDR3 sequence is 13 residues long. The V and J ends lost 4 bases and 4 bases, in that order; junction bases with no gene match: 5. The CDR3 nucleotides are TGCAGCGTTGTTACGGGGGGTTCAGATACGCAGTATTTT. This encodes CSVVTGGSDTQYF.

A few counts support this clone. CDR3 bases: TGCGCCAGCAGCCACGTCGGCCAGGCAGATACGCAGTATTTT. Protein product: CASSHVGQADTQYF. The chain is built from TRBV4-1 and TRBJ2-3; no reliable D call. This CDR3 spans 14 amino acids. Germline values: CDR1 MGHRA, CDR2 YSYEKL. The V end was cut by 3 bases, the J end by 4 bases, with 11 bases between.

The J gene is TRBJ2-1, the V gene TRBV6-6; the match to TRBD2 covers 7 bases. Trimming took 2 bases from V and 5 from J; bases not matched to a gene: 9. This CDR3 has 16 amino acids. The germline V gene has CDR1 MNHNY and CDR2 SVGAGI (reference sequence). CDR3 region: CASSYGLADPNNEQFF. DNA for the CDR3: TGTGCCAGCAGTTACGGGCTAGCGGATCCCAACAATGAGCAGTTCTTC.

This clone was seen a handful of times. The CDR3 DNA sequence: TGTGCCAGCAGTTATACAGACTCTGGGGCCAACGTCCTGACTTTC. It translates to CASSYTDSGANVLTF. The genes are TRBV6-5 and TRBJ2-6; D gene unclear. Germline V lookup: CDR1 MNHEY, CDR2 SVGAGI. V shed 3 bases and J shed 0 bases, with 6 bases lying between them. CDR3 length equals 15 residues.

The chain has TRBV7-8 and TRBJ2-3; 15 bases match TRBD2. Germline trimming cut 5 bases from V and 4 bases from J; bases unmatched to any gene: 13. Germline lookup yields CDR1 SGHVS and CDR2 FQNEAQ. This CDR3 has 19 residues. The CDR3 DNA sequence: TGTGCCAGCAGCCTGTATGCGGGGACTAGCGGGGGGTTTTCAGATACGCAGTATTTT. Translating it yields CASSLYAGTSGGFSDTQYF. Complete variable domain (other parts from reference TRBV7-8 and TRBJ2-3): GAGVSQSPRYKVAKRGQDVALRCDPISGHVSLFWYQQALGQGPEFLTYFQNEAQLDKSGLPSDRFFAERPEGSVSTLKIQRTQQEDSAVYLCASSLYAGTSGGFSDTQYFGPGTRLTVL.

The chain recombines TRBV27 with TRBJ2-7, with unresolved D. There are 14 residues in the CDR3. Per germline, CDR1 MNHEY and CDR2 SMNVEV (reference sequence). The V end was cut by 2 bases, the J end by 7 bases, with 15 bases between. In nucleotides, the CDR3 is TGTGCCAGCAGTTTAGTACCTTCTCCTAGGGAGCAGTACTTC. Translation gives CASSLVPSPREQYF.

This clone showed up just once. The gene calls are TRBV2 and TRBJ2-4, with TRBD2 identical over 9 bases. The CDR3 runs to 15 residues. Germline CDR1 reads SNHLY; CDR2 reads FYNNEI. The junction had 7 bases not matched to a gene; V was cut back by 7 bases and J by 3 bases. Here the CDR3 DNA reads TGTGCCAGCAAAGAGGGTAGCGGGAGCAAAAACATTCAGTACTTC. The encoded protein is CASKEGSGSKNIQYF.

In DNA form, the CDR3 reads TGTGCCAGCAGTTATAGCGGGAGGCCGTCCTACGAGCAGTACTTC. Amino acids: CASSYSGRPSYEQYF. The chain employs TRBV27 and TRBJ2-7; TRBD2 matches 10 bases. V dropped 4 bases and J dropped 1; count of bases not matched to a gene: 4. CDR1 is MNHEY, CDR2 SMNVEV, per germline (reference sequence). The CDR3 runs 15 residues.

The chain is built from TRBV4-2 and TRBJ2-7, with D uncertain. Trimming left V 0 bases short and J 2 bases short, with 5 bases between. CDR3 length: 13 amino acids. CDR1 LGHNA and CDR2 YNFKEQ come from the germline V gene. DNA of the CDR3: TGTGCCAGCAGCCAAGATCCCACCTACGAGCAGTACTTC. It translates to CASSQDPTYEQYF.

The chain has TRBV5-4 and TRBJ2-2; D is perhaps TRBD1 (5 bases). The CDR3 is made up of 15 amino acids. Germline CDR1 SGHNT, CDR2 YYREEE (reference sequence). The V end lost 0 bases, the J end lost 0 bases, and 6 bases lay between the germline ends. CDR3 coding DNA: TGTGCCAGCAGCTTGGGGACAACGAACACCGGGGAGCTGTTTTTT. It is translated as CASSLGTTNTGELFF.

This clone has just a few counts. The genes are TRBV6-5 and TRBJ1-1; D possibly corresponds to TRBD1 (5 bases). Between the trimmed V and J ends, which lost 6 bases and 6 bases, there was a span of 8 bases. The length of the CDR3 is 11 residues. Germline CDR1 reads MNHEY; CDR2 reads SVGAGI. The CDR3 nucleotides are TGTGCCAGCAGGACGGGGGCTGAAGCTTTCTTT. This encodes CASRTGAEAFF.

This chain links TRBV5-5 with TRBJ1-1, with 8 bases matching TRBD1. This CDR3 contains 13 residues. Looked up from germline, CDR1 is SGHKS and CDR2 is YYEKEE (reference sequence). J lost 4 bases, V lost 8 bases, and 7 bases had no gene match. The CDR3 coding sequence is TGTGCCAGTTCCAGACAGGGGTCCACTGAAGCTTTCTTT. This encodes CASSRQGSTEAFF. Variable domain in full (rest from reference TRBV5-5 and TRBJ1-1): DAGVTQSPTHLIKTRGQQVTLRCSPISGHKSVSWYQQVLGQGPQFIFQYYEKEERGRGNFPDRFSARQFPNYSSELNVNALLLGDSALYLCASSRQGSTEAFFGQGTRLTVV.